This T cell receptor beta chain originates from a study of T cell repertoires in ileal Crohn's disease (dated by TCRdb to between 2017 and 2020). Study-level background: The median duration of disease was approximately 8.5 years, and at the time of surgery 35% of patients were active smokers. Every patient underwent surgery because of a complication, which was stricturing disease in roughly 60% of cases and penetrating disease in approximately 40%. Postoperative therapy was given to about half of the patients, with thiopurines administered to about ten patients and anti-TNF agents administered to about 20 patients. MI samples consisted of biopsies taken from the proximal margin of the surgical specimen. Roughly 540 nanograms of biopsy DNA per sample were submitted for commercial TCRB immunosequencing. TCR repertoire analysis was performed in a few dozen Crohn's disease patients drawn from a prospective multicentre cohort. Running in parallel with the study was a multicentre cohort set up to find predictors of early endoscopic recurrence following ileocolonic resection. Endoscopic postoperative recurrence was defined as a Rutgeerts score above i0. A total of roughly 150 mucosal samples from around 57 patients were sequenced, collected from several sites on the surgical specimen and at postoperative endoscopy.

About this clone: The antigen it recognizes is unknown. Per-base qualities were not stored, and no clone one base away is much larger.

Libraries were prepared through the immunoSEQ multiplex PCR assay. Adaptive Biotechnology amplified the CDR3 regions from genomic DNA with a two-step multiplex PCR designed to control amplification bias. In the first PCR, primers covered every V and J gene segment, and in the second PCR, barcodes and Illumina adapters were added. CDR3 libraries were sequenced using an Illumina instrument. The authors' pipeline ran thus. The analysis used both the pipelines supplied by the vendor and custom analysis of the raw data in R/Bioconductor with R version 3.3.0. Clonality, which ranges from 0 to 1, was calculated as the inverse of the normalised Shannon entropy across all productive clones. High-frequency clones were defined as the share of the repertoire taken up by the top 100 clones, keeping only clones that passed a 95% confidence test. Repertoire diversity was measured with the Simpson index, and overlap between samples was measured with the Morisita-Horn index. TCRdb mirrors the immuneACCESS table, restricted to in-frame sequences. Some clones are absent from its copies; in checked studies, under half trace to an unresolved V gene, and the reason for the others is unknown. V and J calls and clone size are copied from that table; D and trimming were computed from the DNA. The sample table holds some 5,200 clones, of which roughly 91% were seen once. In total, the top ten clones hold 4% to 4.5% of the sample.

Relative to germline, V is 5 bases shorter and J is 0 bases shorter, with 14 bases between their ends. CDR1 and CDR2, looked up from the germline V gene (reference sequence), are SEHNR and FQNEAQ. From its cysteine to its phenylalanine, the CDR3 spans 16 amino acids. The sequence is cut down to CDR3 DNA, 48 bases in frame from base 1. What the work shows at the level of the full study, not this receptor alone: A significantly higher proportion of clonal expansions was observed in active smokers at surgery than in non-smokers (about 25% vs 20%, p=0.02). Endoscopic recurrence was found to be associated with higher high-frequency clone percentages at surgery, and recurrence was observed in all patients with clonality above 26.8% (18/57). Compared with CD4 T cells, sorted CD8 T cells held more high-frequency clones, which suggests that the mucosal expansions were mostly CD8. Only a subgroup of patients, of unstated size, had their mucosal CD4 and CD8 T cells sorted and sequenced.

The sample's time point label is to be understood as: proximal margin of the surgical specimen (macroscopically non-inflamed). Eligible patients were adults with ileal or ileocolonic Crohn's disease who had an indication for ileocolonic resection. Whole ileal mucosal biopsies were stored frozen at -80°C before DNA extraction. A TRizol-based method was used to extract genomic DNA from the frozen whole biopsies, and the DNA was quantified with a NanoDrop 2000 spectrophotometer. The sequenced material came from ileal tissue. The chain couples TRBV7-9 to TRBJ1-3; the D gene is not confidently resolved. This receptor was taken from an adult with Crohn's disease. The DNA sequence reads TGTGCCAGCAGCCCCGGACGTAGTTCCTCTGGAAACACCATATATTTT. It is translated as CASSPGRSSSGNTIYF.